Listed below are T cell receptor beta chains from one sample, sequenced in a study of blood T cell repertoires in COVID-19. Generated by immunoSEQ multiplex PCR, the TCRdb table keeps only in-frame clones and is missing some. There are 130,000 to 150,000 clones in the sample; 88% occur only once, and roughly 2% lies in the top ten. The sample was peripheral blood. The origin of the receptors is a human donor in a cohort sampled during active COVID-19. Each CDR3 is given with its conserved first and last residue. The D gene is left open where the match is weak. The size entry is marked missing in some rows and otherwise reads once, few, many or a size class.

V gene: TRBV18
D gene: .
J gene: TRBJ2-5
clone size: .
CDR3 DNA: TGTGCCAGCTCACCACGCGCGGGGGCAACGGAGACCCAGTACTTC
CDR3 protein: CASSPRAGATETQYF

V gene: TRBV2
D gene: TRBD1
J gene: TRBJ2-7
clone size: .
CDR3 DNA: TGTGCCAGCAGGGGACAGGGGGCGTCCTACGAGCAGTACTTC
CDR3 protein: CASRGQGASYEQYF

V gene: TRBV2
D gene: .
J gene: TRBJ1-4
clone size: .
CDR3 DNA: TGTGCCAGCAGTTTTCACAGAACTAATGAAAAACTGTTTTTT
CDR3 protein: CASSFHRTNEKLFF

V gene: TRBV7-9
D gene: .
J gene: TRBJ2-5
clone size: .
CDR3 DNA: TGTGCCAGCAGCCAGTACCCGGACAAAGGTCTCCAAGAGACCCAGTACTTC
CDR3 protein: CASSQYPDKGLQETQYF

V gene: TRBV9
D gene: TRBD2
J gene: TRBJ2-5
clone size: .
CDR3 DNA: TGTGCCAGCAGCGCAGCAGCGGGGGAGACCCAGTACTTC
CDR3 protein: CASSAAAGETQYF

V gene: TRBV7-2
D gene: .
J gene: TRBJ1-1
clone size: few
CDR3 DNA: TGTGCCAGCAGCTCTAGGACAACGCCTCCTGAAGCTTTCTTT
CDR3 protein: CASSSRTTPPEAFF

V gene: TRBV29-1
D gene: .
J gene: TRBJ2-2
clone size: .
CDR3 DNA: TGCAGCGGAGAAATCCAGGGTGGCGGGGAGCTGTTTTTT
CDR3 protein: CSGEIQGGGELFF

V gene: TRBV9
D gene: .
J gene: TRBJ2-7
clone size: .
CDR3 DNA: TGTGCCAGCAGCGTAGGAGTGGGCGGGCCCACCTACGAGCAGTACTTC
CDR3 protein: CASSVGVGGPTYEQYF

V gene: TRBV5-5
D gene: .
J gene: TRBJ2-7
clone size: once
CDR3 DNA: TGTGCCAGCAGCTTCGACGGAGGAAGCTCCTACGAGCAGTACTTC
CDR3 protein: CASSFDGGSSYEQYF

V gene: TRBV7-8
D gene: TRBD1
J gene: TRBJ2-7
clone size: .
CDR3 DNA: TGTGCCAGCAGCTTACAAAGACAGGGACCCTACGAGCAGTACTTC
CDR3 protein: CASSLQRQGPYEQYF

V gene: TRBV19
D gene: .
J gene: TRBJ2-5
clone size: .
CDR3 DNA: TGTGCCAGTAGTAGGTCCCCTGGGAGACGGAGGGAGACCCAGTACTTC
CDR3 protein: CASSRSPGRRRETQYF

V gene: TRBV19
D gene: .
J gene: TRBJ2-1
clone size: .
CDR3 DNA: TGTGCCAGTAGTGGGGATCTGGGGGGCTCCTACAATGAGCAGTTCTTC
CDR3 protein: CASSGDLGGSYNEQFF

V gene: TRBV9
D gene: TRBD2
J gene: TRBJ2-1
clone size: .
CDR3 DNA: TGTGCCAGCAGCGTTGGCGGGGGGAGGGGCCGGTACAATGAGCAGTTCTTC
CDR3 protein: CASSVGGGRGRYNEQFF

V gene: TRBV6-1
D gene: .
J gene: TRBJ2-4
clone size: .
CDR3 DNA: TGTGCCAGCAGTGACCGAGCCAAAAACATTCAGTACTTC
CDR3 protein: CASSDRAKNIQYF

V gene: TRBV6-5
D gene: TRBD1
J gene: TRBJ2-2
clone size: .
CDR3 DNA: TGTGCCAGCAGGGGACAGGGGAACACCGGGGAGCTGTTTTTT
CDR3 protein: CASRGQGNTGELFF

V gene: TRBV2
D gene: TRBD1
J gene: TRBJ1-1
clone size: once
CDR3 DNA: TGTGCCAGCAGTGAGTCAGGGGGGAACACTGAAGCTTTCTTT
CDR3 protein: CASSESGGNTEAFF

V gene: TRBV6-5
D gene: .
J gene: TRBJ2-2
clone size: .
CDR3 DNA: TGTGCCAGCACGAGGTCGTCGAACACCGGGGAGCTGTTTTTT
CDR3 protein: CASTRSSNTGELFF

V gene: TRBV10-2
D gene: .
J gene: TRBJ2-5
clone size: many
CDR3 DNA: TGCGCCAGCAGTGACCCCTCCGGGGATCTAAAAGAGACCCAGTACTTC
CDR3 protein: CASSDPSGDLKETQYF

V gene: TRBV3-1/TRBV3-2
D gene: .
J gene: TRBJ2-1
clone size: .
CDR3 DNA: TGTGCCAGCAGCCCAAGAAACTCTCCTCGGAATGAGCAGTTCTTC
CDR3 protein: CASSPRNSPRNEQFF

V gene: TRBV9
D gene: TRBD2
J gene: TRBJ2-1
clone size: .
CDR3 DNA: TGTGCCAGCAGCGTAGAAGCGGGACCATACAATGAGCAGTTCTTC
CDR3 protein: CASSVEAGPYNEQFF

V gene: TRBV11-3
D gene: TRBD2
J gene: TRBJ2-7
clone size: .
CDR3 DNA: TGTGCCAGCAGCTTCCCCACCGGGAGGTTCTACGAGCAGTACTTC
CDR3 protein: CASSFPTGRFYEQYF

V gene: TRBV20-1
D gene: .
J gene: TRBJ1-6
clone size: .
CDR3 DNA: TGCAGTGCTAGTGCCCCACAGGGAAATAATTCACCCCTCCACTTT
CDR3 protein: CSASAPQGNNSPLHF

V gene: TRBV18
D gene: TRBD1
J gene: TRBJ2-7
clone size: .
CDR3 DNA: TGTGCCAGCTCACCACCGGGACAGGGGGCCTACGAGCAGTACTTC
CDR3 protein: CASSPPGQGAYEQYF

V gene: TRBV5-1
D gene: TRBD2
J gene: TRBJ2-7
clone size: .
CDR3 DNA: TGCGCCAGCAGCTTGGGTCCCCACTGGGAGGGTGTTTCGTACGAGCAGTACTTC
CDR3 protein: CASSLGPHWEGVSYEQYF

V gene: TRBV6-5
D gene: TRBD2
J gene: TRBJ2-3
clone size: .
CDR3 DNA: TGTGCCAGCAGTTACGTCCGCGGGGGAGATACGCAGTATTTT
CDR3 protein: CASSYVRGGDTQYF

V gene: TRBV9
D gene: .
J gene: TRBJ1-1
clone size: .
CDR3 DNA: TGTGCCAGCAGCTCCCACATGAACACTGAAGCTTTCTTT
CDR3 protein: CASSSHMNTEAFF

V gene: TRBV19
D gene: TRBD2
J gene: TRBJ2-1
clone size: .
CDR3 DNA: TGTGCCAGTAGCCCCTCGAACGGGGGGGCCGACAATGAGCAGTTCTTC
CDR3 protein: CASSPSNGGADNEQFF

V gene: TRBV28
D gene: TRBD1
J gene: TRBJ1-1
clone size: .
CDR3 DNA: TGTGCCAGCAGTTATACTGGCAGGGGGTGGAACACTGAAGCTTTCTTT
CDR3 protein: CASSYTGRGWNTEAFF

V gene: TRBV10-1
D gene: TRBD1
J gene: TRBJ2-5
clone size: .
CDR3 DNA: TGCGCCAGCAGTGACGAAGGGACAGGGGCGCGAGAGACCCAGTACTTC
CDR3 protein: CASSDEGTGARETQYF

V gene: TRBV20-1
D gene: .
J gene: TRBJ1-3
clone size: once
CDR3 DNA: TGCAGTGCTAGTCGTAGTTTCGCTGGAAACACCATATATTTT
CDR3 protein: CSASRSFAGNTIYF

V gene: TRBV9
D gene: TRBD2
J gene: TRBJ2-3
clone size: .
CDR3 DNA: TGTGCCAGCAGCGTCGGAAACGGGGGACTAGCGGGCAGCACAGATACGCAGTATTTT
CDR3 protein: CASSVGNGGLAGSTDTQYF

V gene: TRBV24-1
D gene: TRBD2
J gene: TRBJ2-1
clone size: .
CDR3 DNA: TGTGCCACCAGTGACCTTAGCGGGGGGAACTACAATGAGCAGTTCTTC
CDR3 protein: CATSDLSGGNYNEQFF

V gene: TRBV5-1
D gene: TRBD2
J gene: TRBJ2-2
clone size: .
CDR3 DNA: TGCGCCAGCAGCTTGGTAGCGGGAGAAGGAACCGGGGAGCTGTTTTTT
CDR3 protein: CASSLVAGEGTGELFF

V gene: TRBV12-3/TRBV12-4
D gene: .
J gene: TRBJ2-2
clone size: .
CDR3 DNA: TGTGCCAGCGGAATACAGGGGGAGCTGTTTTTT
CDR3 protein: CASGIQGELFF

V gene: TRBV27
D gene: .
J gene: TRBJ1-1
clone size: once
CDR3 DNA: TGTGCCAGCAGTTTTGCTTCAGGGAACACTGAAGCTTTCTTT
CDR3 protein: CASSFASGNTEAFF

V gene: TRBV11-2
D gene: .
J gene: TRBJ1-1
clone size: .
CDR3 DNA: TGTGCCAGCAGCCCCAACGGTGAAGCTTTCTTT
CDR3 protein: CASSPNGEAFF